These 7 T cell receptor beta chains were all obtained from the same sample, sequenced in a study of shared clonotypes between healthy human individuals. Assay: immunoSEQ multiplex PCR; the TCRdb copy retains only in-frame clones and omits some. The sample yields around 1.1 million clones, 70% to 80% seen once. The sample consisted of memory CD4+ T cells from PBMCs. Specified subset: CD45RA-negative fraction. The source of these receptors is a man between 18 and 35 years old in good health. Some clones in this sample may be carry-over from other donors' samples.

The sample holds one count of this clone. V usage is TRBV4-3 and J usage is TRBJ1-5; D is uncertain. V was shortened by 2 bases and J by 1 base, with 12 bases between the two germline ends. CDR1 is LGHNA and CDR2 is YSLEER in the germline V gene. This CDR3 is built from 16 residues. The CDR3 spells CASSQPVPISNQPQHF. The CDR3 coding sequence is TGCGCCAGCAGCCAACCTGTCCCGATAAGCAATCAGCCCCAGCATTTT.

The chain combines TRBV4-2 with TRBJ1-4; D unclear. CDR1 is LGHNA, CDR2 YNFKEQ, per germline. V was shortened by 4 bases and J by 3 bases, with 9 bases between the two germline ends. The CDR3 covers 14 residues. The chain's CDR3 is CASSPTTANEKLFF. DNA for the CDR3: TGTGCCAGCAGCCCCACCACGGCTAATGAAAAACTGTTTTTT.

This clone was counted many times. The genes are TRBV29-1 and TRBJ2-1; possibly TRBD1 or TRBD2 for D (5 bases each). The length of the CDR3 is 11 residues. Between the trimmed V and J ends, which lost 2 bases and 8 bases, there was a span of 7 bases. Germline values: CDR1 SQVTM, CDR2 ANQGSEA. This chain's CDR3 is CSVESGHEQFF. CDR3 DNA: TGCAGCGTTGAATCGGGACATGAGCAGTTCTTC.

Notes on this clone: An end of the junction does not agree with germline; a read error may underlie this. The CDR3 DNA sequence: TGCGCCAGCAGCTTACGGGGACAGGGAGGTTCTTACGAGCAGTACTTC. It encodes CASSLRGQGGSYEQYF. V gene TRBV7-8 combines with J gene TRBJ2-7; TRBD1 matches 9 bases. This CDR3 is built from 16 residues. Germline values: CDR1 SGHVS, CDR2 FQNEAQ.

The DNA for the CDR3 is TGTGCCAGCAGTTTAATAGGTCCAGGAACGGGCTACGAGCAGTACTTC. This translates into CASSLIGPGTGYEQYF. The V call is TRBV28, the J call TRBJ2-7; D unclear. Germline V gene sequence: CDR1 MDHEN, CDR2 SYDVKM. This CDR3 contains 16 residues. Trimming stripped 2 bases from V and 3 bases from J, with 17 bases between.

The CDR3 loop reads CASSSRLAGDRGTDTQYF. CDR3 nucleotides: TGTGCCAGCAGCTCTAGACTAGCGGGAGATAGGGGCACAGATACGCAGTATTTT. This chain connects TRBV11-2 to TRBJ2-3; 12 bases line up with TRBD2. The CDR3 runs 18 residues. The ends lost 4 bases at V and 1 base at J; junction bases unmatched: 9. Germline V gene lookup returns CDR1 SGHAT and CDR2 FQNNGV.

The rearrangement uses TRBV7-2 and TRBJ2-3, with 7 bases identical to TRBD2. V was pared by 4 bases and J by 3 bases, with 10 bases of the junction left unmatched. Germline CDR1 SGHTA, CDR2 FQGNSA. This CDR3 contains 16 residues. DNA for the CDR3: TGTGCCAGCAGCTACCAAAGCGGGACTCGTACAGATACGCAGTATTTT. This encodes CASSYQSGTRTDTQYF.